These T cell receptor beta chains were read from a single sample in a study of blood T cell repertoires in COVID-19. Repertoires were generated with immunoSEQ multiplex PCR, while TCRdb's copy carries only in-frame clones and drops some. Altogether 99,000 or so clones are present, around 76% being singletons, with the ten largest covering 15% to 20%. Sequenced: peripheral blood. The receptor source for this set is a woman between 70 and 85 years old with acute or convalescent COVID-19. Each CDR3 is given with its conserved first and last residue. A D gene is named only where the DNA matches it firmly. Size tells how often a clone was seen (once, few, many) or the class of an expanded clone, and some rows leave it out.

clone_size	v_call	j_call	d_call	cdr3_nt	cdr3_aa
.	TRBV11-3	TRBJ2-1	.	TGTGCCAGCAGCTCAACAGGGATTGAGCAGTTCTTC	CASSSTGIEQFF
.	TRBV7-7	TRBJ2-5	.	TGTGCCAGCAGCTTAGAAGACGGGTGGGAGACCCAGTACTTC	CASSLEDGWETQYF
few	TRBV6-5	TRBJ1-2	.	TGTGCCAGCAAAGCACAGGGTCTTTATGGCTACACCTTC	CASKAQGLYGYTF
.	TRBV6-6	TRBJ2-5	.	TGTGCCAGCAGTTACTCCGGACAGCAAGAGACCCAGTACTTC	CASSYSGQQETQYF
few	TRBV6-2/TRBV6-3	TRBJ2-1	TRBD2	TGTGCCAGCAGTTATCTTTTTACTAGCGGGGGGGCTTATGAGCAGTTCTTC	CASSYLFTSGGAYEQFF
.	TRBV30	TRBJ1-5	.	TGTGCCTGGAGAGAAGGGACAACGGGCAATCAGCCCCAGCATTTT	CAWREGTTGNQPQHF
.	TRBV27	TRBJ2-7	.	TGTGCCAGCAGTTTACAGCGACGGGGAAGCTCCTACGAGCAGTACTTC	CASSLQRRGSSYEQYF
.	TRBV7-9	TRBJ1-1	TRBD1	TGTGCCAGCAGCTTAGGGGACAGGATGAACACTGAAGCTTTCTTT	CASSLGDRMNTEAFF
.	TRBV5-6	TRBJ1-6	.	TGTGCCAGCAGCCAAACAGGGTATAATTCACCCCTCCACTTT	CASSQTGYNSPLHF
.	TRBV6-5	TRBJ2-5	.	TGTGCCAGTAGAGAGGAGACCCAGTACTTC	CASREETQYF
.	TRBV4-2	TRBJ2-7	.	TGTGCCAGCGGAAGAGGCTACGAGCAGTACTTC	CASGRGYEQYF
few	TRBV18	TRBJ1-5	TRBD1	TGTGCCAGCTCAGACGACAGGGCTTATAGCAATCAGCCCCAGCATTTT	CASSDDRAYSNQPQHF
few	TRBV6-5	TRBJ1-5	.	TGTGCCAGCAGTTACTCGCAGGGCTGGGGCCAGCATTTT	CASSYSQGWGQHF